This T cell receptor beta chain is drawn from a study of response to subunit inactivated influenza vaccine. General observations from the study: Researchers suggested that each seasonal influenza vaccination recruits few new T cells.

Each CDR3 protein gets one entry after TCRdb re-called the RT-PCR reads with MiXCR. The sample shows about 520,000 distinct CDR3 sequences, 10% to 11% of them seen only once. This clonotype was seen only a few times. Its antigen is still unknown. The sequenced sample was PBMCs from blood, obtained around seven weeks after vaccination. This TCR was sampled from a man aged 50-59 years who received an inactivated influenza vaccine.

DNA for the CDR3: TGCAGTGCTAGAGGGCTAGCGGGGGTGGGAGATACGCAGTATTTT. It codes for CSARGLAGVGDTQYF. This chain connects TRBV20-1 to TRBJ2-3; 10 nucleotides agree with TRBD2. CDR3 length equals 15 residues. The V and J ends lost 1 base and 5 bases, in that order; junction bases with no gene match: 6. Germline CDR1 is DFQATT and CDR2 is SNEGSKA (reference sequence).